These T cell receptor beta chains were read from a single sample in a study of Ad26.COV2.S vaccination and SARS-CoV-2 variants. Data came from immunoSEQ multiplex PCR; TCRdb stores just in-frame clones and leaves some out. This table holds about 240,000 clones, around 89% found once. The sample consisted of peripheral blood, taken in a trial of Ad26.COV2.S vaccine versus placebo. Receptor source: a person aged 18-65 years who received the Ad26.COV2.S COVID-19 vaccine or a placebo. Each CDR3 is given with its conserved first and last residue. Fields, in order: CDR3 DNA, CDR3 protein, D gene, J gene, CDR3 length, V gene, clone size. The D gene is left open where the match is weak. Rows give clone size only sometimes, using once, few, many, or a class for an expanded clone.

CDR3 DNA: TGTGCCAGCTCACTCGGGGGGCCGGGTAATGAGCAGTTCTTC
CDR3 protein: CASSLGGPGNEQFF
D gene: .
J gene: TRBJ2-1
CDR3 length: 14
V gene: TRBV18
clone size: .

CDR3 DNA: TGTGCCAGCAGTGACTCGTCTAGCGGGGATTACAATGAGCAGTTCTTC
CDR3 protein: CASSDSSSGDYNEQFF
D gene: TRBD2
J gene: TRBJ2-1
CDR3 length: 16
V gene: TRBV6-4
clone size: many

CDR3 DNA: TGTGCCAGCAGTTTGGGTTATCTAGGGGGCTCCTACAATGAGCAGTTCTTC
CDR3 protein: CASSLGYLGGSYNEQFF
D gene: .
J gene: TRBJ2-1
CDR3 length: 17
V gene: TRBV28
clone size: few

CDR3 DNA: TGTGCCAGCAGCTTAAGGTGGCTCGAGGACCGCGTCGTTTCCTACGAGCAGTACTTC
CDR3 protein: CASSLRWLEDRVVSYEQYF
D gene: .
J gene: TRBJ2-7
CDR3 length: 19
V gene: TRBV7-6
clone size: .

CDR3 DNA: TGTGCCACCAGCGGACCATCTATTTCCACAGATACGCAGTATTTT
CDR3 protein: CATSGPSISTDTQYF
D gene: .
J gene: TRBJ2-3
CDR3 length: 15
V gene: TRBV15
clone size: once

CDR3 DNA: TGCGCCAGCAGCCGGACAGGCCAGTCCTACAATGAGCAGTTCTTC
CDR3 protein: CASSRTGQSYNEQFF
D gene: TRBD1
J gene: TRBJ2-1
CDR3 length: 15
V gene: TRBV5-1
clone size: .

CDR3 DNA: TGTGCCAGCAGGACCAGACAGGGTGAAGACACTGAAGCTTTCTTT
CDR3 protein: CASRTRQGEDTEAFF
D gene: TRBD1
J gene: TRBJ1-1
CDR3 length: 15
V gene: TRBV7-9
clone size: few

CDR3 DNA: TGTGCCAGCAGCCTAGATTCGGGGGGCAACTATGGCTACACCTTC
CDR3 protein: CASSLDSGGNYGYTF
D gene: .
J gene: TRBJ1-2
CDR3 length: 15
V gene: TRBV7-2
clone size: .

CDR3 DNA: TGTGCCACCACAGCGGGAGGGCGGGACACCGGGGAGCTGTTTTTT
CDR3 protein: CATTAGGRDTGELFF
D gene: TRBD2
J gene: TRBJ2-2
CDR3 length: 15
V gene: TRBV19
clone size: .

CDR3 DNA: TGTGCCAGCAGCCAGGGGGATTCACCCCTCCACTTT
CDR3 protein: CASSQGDSPLHF
D gene: TRBD1
J gene: TRBJ1-6
CDR3 length: 12
V gene: TRBV6-5
clone size: .

CDR3 DNA: TGTGCCAGCAGCTTAGCGCAAGGCAAAGGGGCTCCAACCCAGTACTTC
CDR3 protein: CASSLAQGKGAPTQYF
D gene: .
J gene: TRBJ2-5
CDR3 length: 16
V gene: TRBV7-9
clone size: .

CDR3 DNA: TGTGCCAGCAGCCCCACCCTTGATACGCAGTATTTT
CDR3 protein: CASSPTLDTQYF
D gene: .
J gene: TRBJ2-3
CDR3 length: 12
V gene: TRBV7-2
clone size: .

CDR3 DNA: TGTGCCAGCTCGAACCAAAACTTCGACAGGGGATATGTGTACGAGCAGTACTTC
CDR3 protein: CASSNQNFDRGYVYEQYF
D gene: TRBD1
J gene: TRBJ2-7
CDR3 length: 18
V gene: TRBV28
clone size: .

CDR3 DNA: TGTGCCAGTAGTCCCGCAGGGGGAACTAATGAAAAACTGTTTTTT
CDR3 protein: CASSPAGGTNEKLFF
D gene: TRBD1
J gene: TRBJ1-4
CDR3 length: 15
V gene: TRBV19
clone size: once

CDR3 DNA: TGTGCCAGGGTGGACAGGGCTGGCTACACCTTC
CDR3 protein: CARVDRAGYTF
D gene: TRBD1
J gene: TRBJ1-2
CDR3 length: 11
V gene: TRBV7-2
clone size: .

CDR3 DNA: TGTGCCAGCAGGCCTCTTGGTAGCGGGAGTTACGAGCAGTACTTC
CDR3 protein: CASRPLGSGSYEQYF
D gene: TRBD2
J gene: TRBJ2-7
CDR3 length: 15
V gene: TRBV19
clone size: .

CDR3 DNA: TGTGCCAGCAGCCTCCTTTGGGGTAGCGCGCCTCGGAGGGGTATAAATGAGCAGTTCTTC
CDR3 protein: CASSLLWGSAPRRGINEQFF
D gene: .
J gene: TRBJ2-1
CDR3 length: 20
V gene: TRBV7-8
clone size: .

CDR3 DNA: TGTGCCAGTAGTAGCAGGGTGAGTGGGGCCAACGTCCTGACTTTC
CDR3 protein: CASSSRVSGANVLTF
D gene: .
J gene: TRBJ2-6
CDR3 length: 15
V gene: TRBV19
clone size: .

CDR3 DNA: TGCGCCAGCAGCTTGGCGGTCCAAGACCACGAGCAGTACTTC
CDR3 protein: CASSLAVQDHEQYF
D gene: .
J gene: TRBJ2-7
CDR3 length: 14
V gene: TRBV5-1
clone size: .

CDR3 DNA: TGTGCCAGCAGTCACGGACAGGGCTTAGATGGCTACACCTTC
CDR3 protein: CASSHGQGLDGYTF
D gene: TRBD1
J gene: TRBJ1-2
CDR3 length: 14
V gene: TRBV27
clone size: once

CDR3 DNA: TGTGCCAGCAGCCCCAGGACAGGGGGTAACATTCAGTACTTC
CDR3 protein: CASSPRTGGNIQYF
D gene: TRBD1
J gene: TRBJ2-4
CDR3 length: 14
V gene: TRBV28
clone size: .

CDR3 DNA: TGTGCCAGCAGCGTAGCTCGACTAGCGGGAGCTGCTGGGGAGCTGTTTTTT
CDR3 protein: CASSVARLAGAAGELFF
D gene: TRBD2
J gene: TRBJ2-2
CDR3 length: 17
V gene: TRBV9
clone size: .

CDR3 DNA: TGCGCCAGCGGATCCGTAGGGCCCCAAGAGACCCAGTACTTC
CDR3 protein: CASGSVGPQETQYF
D gene: .
J gene: TRBJ2-5
CDR3 length: 14
V gene: TRBV10-2
clone size: once

CDR3 DNA: TGTGCCAGCAGCGGGGACTACGAGCAGTACTTC
CDR3 protein: CASSGDYEQYF
D gene: .
J gene: TRBJ2-7
CDR3 length: 11
V gene: TRBV7-9
clone size: .

CDR3 DNA: TGTGCCAGCAGCGCTGCATCGAACGAGCAGTACTTC
CDR3 protein: CASSAASNEQYF
D gene: .
J gene: TRBJ2-7
CDR3 length: 12
V gene: TRBV9
clone size: .

CDR3 DNA: TGTGCCAGCAGCACATTGGGGGCGAGGAACACCGGGGAGCTGTTTTTT
CDR3 protein: CASSTLGARNTGELFF
D gene: .
J gene: TRBJ2-2
CDR3 length: 16
V gene: TRBV28
clone size: .

CDR3 DNA: TGCGCCAGCAGCTTGGCCGGCCGGGATTACGAGCAGTACTTC
CDR3 protein: CASSLAGRDYEQYF
D gene: .
J gene: TRBJ2-7
CDR3 length: 14
V gene: TRBV5-1
clone size: .

CDR3 DNA: TGTGCCAGCAGCTGGGACCGGGACAGGTCCCCTGGGGCCAACGTCCTGACTTTC
CDR3 protein: CASSWDRDRSPGANVLTF
D gene: TRBD1
J gene: TRBJ2-6
CDR3 length: 18
V gene: TRBV7-6
clone size: .

CDR3 DNA: TGCGCCAGCCAACCCCTAGCGGGATGGACAGATACGCAGTATTTT
CDR3 protein: CASQPLAGWTDTQYF
D gene: TRBD2
J gene: TRBJ2-3
CDR3 length: 15
V gene: TRBV10-2
clone size: .

CDR3 DNA: TGTGCCAGCAGTCCCCCAGGGGGCTCTGGGGCCAACGTCCTGACTTTC
CDR3 protein: CASSPPGGSGANVLTF
D gene: TRBD1
J gene: TRBJ2-6
CDR3 length: 16
V gene: TRBV28
clone size: .

CDR3 DNA: TGTGCCAGCAGTCTGACAGGCCCCGGGGGGCCCCAGCATTTT
CDR3 protein: CASSLTGPGGPQHF
D gene: .
J gene: TRBJ1-5
CDR3 length: 14
V gene: TRBV28
clone size: .

CDR3 DNA: TGTGCCAGCAGCTTTGCGGGGCCCCGCGAGCAGTACTTC
CDR3 protein: CASSFAGPREQYF
D gene: .
J gene: TRBJ2-7
CDR3 length: 13
V gene: TRBV7-2
clone size: once

CDR3 DNA: TGTGCCAGCAGTCCGACGGACGGAGGCTACACCTTC
CDR3 protein: CASSPTDGGYTF
D gene: .
J gene: TRBJ1-2
CDR3 length: 12
V gene: TRBV27
clone size: .

CDR3 DNA: TGTGCCACCAGCGTAGACAGGGGGGACTACGAGCAGTACTTC
CDR3 protein: CATSVDRGDYEQYF
D gene: TRBD1
J gene: TRBJ2-7
CDR3 length: 14
V gene: TRBV15
clone size: .

CDR3 DNA: TGCGCCAGCAACCAGACAGGGCGAAATTCACCCCTCCACTTT
CDR3 protein: CASNQTGRNSPLHF
D gene: TRBD1
J gene: TRBJ1-6
CDR3 length: 14
V gene: TRBV5-1
clone size: .

CDR3 DNA: TGTGCCAGCAGCTTAGGAGGGGGCGGTGCCCAGTTCACAGATACGCAGTATTTT
CDR3 protein: CASSLGGGGAQFTDTQYF
D gene: TRBD1
J gene: TRBJ2-3
CDR3 length: 18
V gene: TRBV7-9
clone size: .

CDR3 DNA: TGTGCCAGCGGGCCGGGACAGGGCCTCTACGAGCAGTACTTC
CDR3 protein: CASGPGQGLYEQYF
D gene: TRBD1
J gene: TRBJ2-7
CDR3 length: 14
V gene: TRBV6-5
clone size: .

CDR3 DNA: TGTGCCAGCAGTACGACCGAAGCTAACTATGGCTACACCTTC
CDR3 protein: CASSTTEANYGYTF
D gene: .
J gene: TRBJ1-2
CDR3 length: 14
V gene: TRBV28
clone size: .

CDR3 DNA: TGTGCCTGGAGTCGGGTTTTAGACAATCAGCCCCAGCATTTT
CDR3 protein: CAWSRVLDNQPQHF
D gene: .
J gene: TRBJ1-5
CDR3 length: 14
V gene: TRBV30
clone size: .